The T cell receptor (beta chain) described here comes from a study of T-cell memory formation after mild COVID-19. This clonotype was counted many times. TCRdb redid the calling of the 5' RACE reads with MiXCR, one entry per CDR3 protein. The repertoire includes hundreds of thousands of distinct CDR3 sequences, roughly 13% of them detected once, and about 20% sits in the top ten. This clonotype was obtained from a man younger than 35 who had mild COVID-19 (a few samples of this study predate the infection). Cell type and time point are not known. Sequencing was performed on PBMCs or a T cell subset sorted from them (not recorded which).

The CDR3 loop is CASRNQGSDEQYF. The CDR3 DNA follows: TGCGCCAGCAGGAATCAGGGATCCGACGAGCAGTACTTC. The chain employs TRBV5-1 and TRBJ2-7; tentatively, D is TRBD1 (5 bases). The CDR3 has 13 residues. Germline CDR1 reads SGHRS; CDR2 reads YFSETQ. V lost 5 bases, J lost 5 bases, and 14 bases lay in between.